This T cell receptor beta chain was obtained from a study of blood T cell repertoires in COVID-19 (dated by TCRdb to 2020 to 2022). With respect to the entire study: The collaborator samples originated in the United States, Italy and Spain and spanned the acute and convalescent phases of COVID-19. The material from the prospective study consisted of cDNA or gDNA derived from T cells, B-cell-depleted T cells, or PBMCs. Subjects who had been exposed to COVID-19, were actively infected with it, or had recovered from it provided the deeply sampled blood TCRbeta repertoires that made up the dataset. A freely available public database, intended as a resource for researchers studying the immune response to SARS-CoV-2, is where the repertoires were released. Samples were obtained from the ongoing ImmuneRACE study (first 160 participants) and from some 1,200 subjects provided by 6 global collaborators. The sample metadata nearly always contained a de-identified subject ID, COVID-19 status, age in years and sex. HLA class I and class II types, where available, came from metadata supplied by the sample provider rather than from assay-based typing.

TCRbeta CDR3 regions were amplified from genomic DNA by means of the immunoSEQ Assay, a bias-controlled multiplex PCR. Under the source paper's analysis protocol: Within the assay, amplification of reference gene primers was used to estimate how many nucleated cells each sample contained. To quantify the absolute abundance of each unique TCRbeta CDR3 rearrangement, sequence reads were collapsed and filtered. For each sample, productive Simpson clonality was calculated as the square root of Simpson's diversity index over productive rearrangements. TCRdb's version of the immuneACCESS table is confined to in-frame rearrangements and falls short of the full clone set. An unresolved V gene accounts for under half of the shortfall where checked; the remainder is of unknown origin. The V and J calls and clone size come from that table; D and trimming were worked out from the DNA. The sample table lists 70,000 to 75,000 clones, 79% of them with a count of one. The top ten clones comprise 26% of the sample.

The paper as a whole reports these results and caveats: How much clinical and demographic metadata was included differed by source and by participant, and the metadata was provided uncurated.

Concerning this clone itself: The specificity of this receptor is unknown. No base qualities exist here, and no much larger clone lies one base off it.

The collaborating institutions used their own protocols to collect whole blood in K2EDTA tubes. For TCRbeta analysis, collaborators shipped samples as frozen whole blood, isolated PBMCs, or DNA extracted from either of those sample types. Sequencing was done on a sample of peripheral blood. This clonotype was obtained from a man in his fifties or sixties with active or convalescent COVID-19.

The DNA sequence is as follows: TGTGCCAGCTCTCAACTGGAGACAACAGGGGGCAAAGCCGGGGGGACCCAGTACTTC. The encoded protein is CASSQLETTGGKAGGTQYF. Rearrangement joined TRBV18 to TRBJ2-5, and 9 junctional nucleotides match TRBD1. From the cysteine up to the phenylalanine, the CDR3 has a length of 19 residues. The only DNA kept is the CDR3, 57 bases in frame from the first base. Relative to germline, V is missing 6 bases and J is missing 7 bases, with 24 bases of the junction outside any gene match. Based on the germline V gene, the CDR1 and CDR2 sequences are KGHSH and LQKENI.